The 27 T cell receptor beta chains below come from one sample, sequenced in a study of blood T cell repertoires in COVID-19. Sequencing used immunoSEQ multiplex PCR; TCRdb keeps in-frame clones, though not all of them. The sample has around 100,000 clones; roughly 84% are singletons. Input material: peripheral blood. The receptors stem from a woman in her 70s with acute or convalescent COVID-19.

The genes are TRBV30 and TRBJ2-2; D is possibly TRBD1 (6 bases). V gave up 0 bases and J gave up 8 bases, with 13 bases separating them. The V gene's germline CDR1 is GTSNPN and CDR2 SVGIG (reference sequence). The CDR3 is 14 residues long. CDR3 loop: CAWSVGGINGELFF. CDR3 coding DNA: TGTGCCTGGAGTGTAGGGGGTATTAATGGGGAGCTGTTTTTT.

The V gene is TRBV6-5, the J gene TRBJ2-6; D remains unclear. The CDR3 runs 15 residues. Germline CDR1 MNHEY, CDR2 SVGAGI. The V gene lost 7 bases and the J gene lost 0 bases, with 10 bases spanning the gap. Here the CDR3 DNA reads TGTGCCAGCAACCTCAGAAGCTCTGGGGCCAACGTCCTGACTTTC. This encodes CASNLRSSGANVLTF.

V gene TRBV7-9 combines with J gene TRBJ1-5; 9 bases are a match to TRBD1. J gave up 6 bases and V 5 bases, and 5 bases lay outside the gene matches. Germline loops: CDR1 SEHNR, CDR2 FQNEAQ (reference sequence). The CDR3 contains 14 residues. CDR3 sequence: CASSRDREGQPQHF. For the CDR3, the DNA is TGTGCCAGCAGCCGGGACAGGGAGGGTCAGCCCCAGCATTTT.

This chain connects TRBV19 to TRBJ2-1; 8 bases align to TRBD1. The V gene end was trimmed by 6 bases and the J gene end by 1 base; junction bases not matched to a gene: 2. This CDR3 comprises 14 residues. Germline V lookup: CDR1 LNHDA, CDR2 SQIVND (reference sequence). CDR3 sequence (DNA): TGTGCCAGTAGGGGACAGGCGTCCTACAATGAGCAGTTCTTC. This sequence encodes CASRGQASYNEQFF.

This clone was observed a single time. This chain uses TRBV2 with TRBJ1-2; D is possibly TRBD1 (5 bases). Germline CDR1 and CDR2: SNHLY and FYNNEI. Trimming removed 11 bases at V and 7 bases at J, with 20 bases between. The length of the CDR3 is 13 residues. The CDR3 sequence is CALTTGGSGGYTF. CDR3 in DNA: TGTGCCCTCACAACGGGGGGGAGTGGTGGCTACACCTTC.

This clone was seen a few times. This sequence joins TRBV6-5 and TRBJ1-1, with D unresolved. The length of the CDR3 is 12 residues. V lost 8 bases to trimming and J lost 10 bases, with 17 bases between them. Per germline, CDR1 MNHEY and CDR2 SVGAGI. CDR3 region: CASGIRGRGAFF. CDR3 bases: TGTGCCAGCGGGATAAGAGGGCGCGGAGCTTTCTTT.

The table lists this clone with a few counts. CDR3 loop: CASSATGYTEAFF. The CDR3 nucleotides read TGTGCCAGCAGTGCGACGGGGTACACTGAAGCTTTCTTT. The rearrangement links TRBV6-4 to TRBJ1-1; no clear D gene. Germline lookup yields CDR1 MRHNA and CDR2 SNTAGT. The CDR3 totals 13 residues. Trimming took 4 bases from V and 3 from J, leaving 9 bases between them.

This clone turned up a few times. The chain joins TRBV5-1 to TRBJ2-3, with D tentatively TRBD2 (5 bases). The V and J ends lost 7 bases and 3 bases respectively, with 12 bases between them. The CDR3 is 13 amino acids. CDR1 is SGHRS, CDR2 YFSETQ, per germline. In DNA form, the CDR3 reads TGCGCCAGCGGAGAGCGAGGGACAGATACGCAGTATTTT. Its protein is CASGERGTDTQYF.

V is TRBV5-8 and J is TRBJ1-1, with 7 bases matching TRBD1. V dropped 4 bases and J dropped 2; count of bases not matched to a gene: 2. The CDR3 is made up of 13 amino acids. CDR1 is SGHTS and CDR2 is YDEGEE in the germline V gene. CDR3 sequence: CASSRDRNTEAFF. Here the CDR3 DNA reads TGTGCCAGCAGCCGGGACAGAAACACTGAAGCTTTCTTT.

This clone is a singleton in its sample. The chain links TRBV19 to TRBJ2-2, with 9 nucleotides matching TRBD1. Germline values: CDR1 LNHDA, CDR2 SQIVND (reference sequence). The CDR3 consists of 14 residues. Unmatched junction bases numbered 5, after V lost 6 bases and J lost 6 bases. In nucleotides, the CDR3 is TGTGCCAGTAGGGGGGACAGGGATTCCGGGGAGCTGTTTTTT. Its protein product is CASRGDRDSGELFF.

This clone was seen a few times. V gene TRBV11-2 combines with J gene TRBJ2-7, with D possibly matching TRBD2 (5 bases). The CDR3 spans 14 residues. CDR1 is SGHAT, CDR2 FQNNGV, per germline. Between the trimmed V and J ends, which lost 3 bases and 2 bases, there was a span of 11 bases. The CDR3: CASSLSGAAYEQYF. The CDR3 nucleotides are TGTGCCAGCAGCTTGAGCGGAGCAGCCTACGAGCAGTACTTC.

V and J are TRBV28 and TRBJ2-7; TRBD1 is a possible D gene (5 bases). With 6 bases removed from V and 9 bases from J, the gap between germline ends came to 18 bases. The CDR3 is 13 amino acids. The V gene's germline CDR1 is MDHEN and CDR2 SYDVKM. The CDR3 region is CASSRTRFGWQYF. DNA of the CDR3: TGTGCCAGCAGCCGGACAAGGTTTGGGTGGCAGTACTTC.

The chain employs TRBV6-2 or TRBV6-3 and TRBJ1-6; TRBD1 matches at 7 bases. This CDR3 is built from 16 residues. V gave up 0 bases and J gave up 6 bases; unmatched junction bases: 5. Germline CDR1 and CDR2: MNHEY and SVGEGT. CDR3 in amino acids: CASSYSTGFVNSPLHF. The CDR3 nucleotides are TGTGCCAGCAGTTACTCGACAGGGTTCGTTAATTCACCCCTCCACTTT.

The V gene is TRBV6-1, the J gene TRBJ2-5; 7 nucleotides match TRBD2. Losses at the gene ends were 5 bases for V and 5 bases for J; bases not matched to a gene: 5. From germline, CDR1 is MNHNS and CDR2 SASEGT. This CDR3 is 13 amino acids long. This chain's CDR3 is CASSFTGGETQYF. CDR3 sequence (DNA): TGTGCCAGCAGTTTCACCGGGGGGGAGACCCAGTACTTC.

DNA for the CDR3: TGTGCCAGCAGCTTAGACAGGCCTGACACAGATACGCAGTATTTT. Protein: CASSLDRPDTDTQYF. The chain employs TRBV5-4 and TRBJ2-3, with D possibly TRBD1 on 6 matching bases. V was pared by 2 bases and J by 2 bases, with 12 bases between. CDR3 size: 15 residues. The V gene's germline CDR1 is SGHNT and CDR2 YYREEE (reference sequence).

The chain recombines TRBV2 with TRBJ1-1, with D possibly being TRBD1 (6 bases). The germline CDR1 and CDR2 sequences are SNHLY and FYNNEI. CDR3 length: 13 residues. Deletions cut 6 bases from V and 1 base from J, with 9 bases between. The CDR3 loop reads CASSLGQNTEAFF. The CDR3 DNA sequence: TGTGCCAGCAGCCTGGGACAGAACACTGAAGCTTTCTTT.

The chain uses TRBV6-1 and TRBJ2-7; TRBD1 aligns across 11 bases. The CDR3 has 14 residues. CDR1 MNHNS and CDR2 SASEGT come from the germline V gene. Trimming removed 3 bases from V and 3 bases from J; junction bases left unmatched: 1. In DNA, the CDR3 is TGTGCCAGCAGTGACGGGACAGGGGGCTACGAGCAGTACTTC. It codes for CASSDGTGGYEQYF.

The V call is TRBV6-5, the J call TRBJ1-2, with TRBD1 matching over 7 bases. CDR3 length: 15 amino acids. J lost 4 bases, V lost 6 bases, and 11 bases had no gene match. The germline V gene has CDR1 MNHEY and CDR2 SVGAGI. As DNA, the CDR3 is TGTGCCAGCAGGGGACAGTCTCAGTTACCCTATGGCTACACCTTC. Translating it yields CASRGQSQLPYGYTF.

This chain links TRBV4-2 with TRBJ2-1; 9 nucleotides line up with TRBD2. Per germline, CDR1 LGHNA and CDR2 YNFKEQ. Trimming at V came to 4 bases and at J to 8 bases, leaving 24 bases not matched to a gene. The length of the CDR3 is 20 residues. The CDR3 coding sequence is TGTGCCAGCAGCCCCCGAGTGGTGGCGGGAGGGCAGAGGGACCTCCATGAGCAGTTCTTC. Its translation is CASSPRVVAGGQRDLHEQFF.

The chain carries TRBV19 and TRBJ2-7, with TRBD2 as a possible D gene (6 bases). CDR3 length equals 14 residues. Trimming took off 7 bases at V and 0 bases at J, with 13 bases between the two ends. In germline, CDR1 is LNHDA, CDR2 SQIVND (reference sequence). This CDR3 is CASKSGDFSYEQYF. In nucleotides, the CDR3 is TGTGCCAGTAAGTCCGGGGACTTCTCCTACGAGCAGTACTTC.

V and J are TRBV10-1 and TRBJ1-1, with 10 positions matching TRBD1. Germline V gene sequence: CDR1 WNHNN, CDR2 SYGVQD (reference sequence). This CDR3 has 14 amino acids. Unmatched junction bases numbered 5, after V lost 4 bases and J lost 6 bases. The DNA of the CDR3 is TGCGCCAGCAGTGGACAGGGGGCGGACGCTGAAGCTTTCTTT. This encodes CASSGQGADAEAFF.

This clone was seen a few times. The chain is built from TRBV24-1 and TRBJ2-1; 10 bases align to TRBD1. The V segment lost 3 bases and the J segment 5 bases; nucleotides outside the gene matches: 6. Germline V gene data show CDR1 as KGHDR and CDR2 as SFDVKD. The CDR3 is 16 residues long. The CDR3 loop is CATSDPGGTGDNEQFF. DNA of the CDR3: TGTGCCACCAGTGATCCAGGCGGGACAGGGGACAATGAGCAGTTCTTC.

The CDR3 region is CASSEDRGGQPQHF. The CDR3 DNA follows: TGTGCCAGCAGTGAGGACAGGGGAGGTCAGCCCCAGCATTTT. The V and J genes are TRBV2 and TRBJ1-5; 9 bases are a match to TRBD1. This CDR3 has 14 amino acids. Germline V gene lookup returns CDR1 SNHLY and CDR2 FYNNEI. With 3 bases clipped from V and 6 bases from J, the junction kept 3 bases outside the gene matches.

The gene calls are TRBV19 and TRBJ1-3, with 7 bases aligning to TRBD1. The germline CDR1 and CDR2 sequences are LNHDA and SQIVND (reference sequence). The V gene end was trimmed by 9 bases and the J gene end by 0 bases; junction bases not matched to a gene: 11. The CDR3 totals 16 residues. The CDR3 sequence is CASNQDRAISGNTIYF. CDR3 bases: TGTGCCAGCAACCAAGACAGGGCCATCTCTGGAAACACCATATATTTT.

The gene calls are TRBV7-6 and TRBJ1-4; 9 bases are a match to TRBD1. CDR3 length equals 16 residues. Trimming at V came to 5 bases and at J to 7 bases, leaving 11 bases not matched to a gene. CDR1 SGHVS and CDR2 FNYEAQ come from the germline V gene. The chain's CDR3 is CASSPMGGQGGEKLFF. In DNA, the CDR3 is TGTGCCAGCAGCCCTATGGGGGGACAGGGCGGTGAAAAACTGTTTTTT.

Comment on this clone: Other DNA sequences in the sample encode the same CDR3. This chain joins TRBV2 and TRBJ1-4; 7 bases are a match to TRBD1. Germline assignment: CDR1 SNHLY and CDR2 FYNNEI. This CDR3 has 14 residues. V gave up 6 bases and J gave up 1 base; unmatched junction bases: 2. As DNA, the CDR3 is TGTGCCAGCAGGAGACAGGGAACTAATGAAAAACTGTTTTTT. Its translation is CASRRQGTNEKLFF.

The chain employs TRBV5-1 and TRBJ2-2; D call uncertain. CDR3 length equals 14 residues. Germline V gene sequence: CDR1 SGHRS, CDR2 YFSETQ. Trimming cost V 0 bases and J 4 bases, with 7 bases left between them. This chain's CDR3 is CASSLDLRTGELFF. In nucleotides, the CDR3 is TGCGCCAGCAGCTTGGATCTTCGCACCGGGGAGCTGTTTTTT.